Listed below are T cell receptor beta chains from one sample, sequenced in a study of blood T cell repertoires in COVID-19. Sequencing used immunoSEQ multiplex PCR; TCRdb keeps in-frame clones, though not all of them. This sample has 250,000 to 300,000 clones, with almost 90% found just once. The specimen was peripheral blood. The receptors were sampled from a woman aged 55-69 years with COVID-19, enrolled during active disease. Each CDR3 is given with its conserved first and last residue. The D gene is left open where the match is weak. Where a row states a size, it is once, few, many or the class of an expanded clone; other rows omit it.

D gene: NA; V gene: TRBV7-2; J gene: TRBJ2-3; clone size: NA; CDR3 protein: CASSLVGTPSTDTQYF; CDR3 DNA: TGTGCCAGCAGCTTAGTGGGGACACCTAGCACAGATACGCAGTATTTT
D gene: NA; V gene: TRBV6-2/TRBV6-3; J gene: TRBJ2-7; clone size: NA; CDR3 protein: CASSYDRTYEQYF; CDR3 DNA: TGTGCCAGCAGTTACGACAGAACCTACGAGCAGTACTTC
D gene: TRBD1; V gene: TRBV6-2/TRBV6-3; J gene: TRBJ2-7; clone size: NA; CDR3 protein: CASSYHPGTGDGYEQYF; CDR3 DNA: TGTGCCAGCAGTTATCATCCCGGGACAGGGGACGGCTACGAGCAGTACTTC
D gene: TRBD2; V gene: TRBV9; J gene: TRBJ2-4; clone size: NA; CDR3 protein: CASSVKKWTRDF; CDR3 DNA: TGTGCCAGCAGCGTAAAGAAGTGGACTAGGGACTTC
D gene: TRBD2; V gene: TRBV4-2; J gene: TRBJ2-7; clone size: NA; CDR3 protein: CASAGETTYEQYF; CDR3 DNA: TGTGCCAGTGCGGGGGAAACAACCTACGAGCAGTACTTC
D gene: TRBD2; V gene: TRBV19; J gene: TRBJ2-1; clone size: NA; CDR3 protein: CASSPGTSGGAAYNEQFF; CDR3 DNA: TGTGCCAGTAGTCCCGGGACTAGCGGGGGGGCCGCCTACAATGAGCAGTTCTTC
D gene: NA; V gene: TRBV5-1; J gene: TRBJ1-6; clone size: NA; CDR3 protein: CASSPGGARNSPLHF; CDR3 DNA: TGCGCCAGCAGCCCGGGCGGGGCCCGTAATTCACCCCTCCACTTT
D gene: NA; V gene: TRBV11-2; J gene: TRBJ1-5; clone size: NA; CDR3 protein: CASSPGTTQPQHF; CDR3 DNA: TGTGCCAGCAGCCCTGGGACAACTCAGCCCCAGCATTTT
D gene: TRBD1; V gene: TRBV5-4; J gene: TRBJ1-2; clone size: NA; CDR3 protein: CASSLGGWRTGLESGYTF; CDR3 DNA: TGTGCCAGCAGCTTGGGGGGCTGGAGGACAGGGCTGGAAAGTGGCTACACCTTC
D gene: NA; V gene: TRBV3-1/TRBV3-2; J gene: TRBJ2-5; clone size: NA; CDR3 protein: CASRTNDGETQYF; CDR3 DNA: TGTGCCAGCAGAACTAATGACGGAGAGACCCAGTACTTC
D gene: TRBD2; V gene: TRBV4-2; J gene: TRBJ2-1; clone size: NA; CDR3 protein: CASSSDERGHYNEQFF; CDR3 DNA: TGTGCCAGCAGCTCAGACGAGCGGGGTCACTACAATGAGCAGTTCTTC
D gene: NA; V gene: TRBV9; J gene: TRBJ2-7; clone size: NA; CDR3 protein: CASGRDYEQYF; CDR3 DNA: TGTGCCAGCGGCAGGGACTACGAGCAGTACTTC
D gene: TRBD1; V gene: TRBV27; J gene: TRBJ1-4; clone size: once; CDR3 protein: CASSTPGQGEKLFF; CDR3 DNA: TGTGCCAGCAGTACACCGGGACAGGGGGAAAAACTGTTTTTT
D gene: NA; V gene: TRBV7-2; J gene: TRBJ2-3; clone size: NA; CDR3 protein: CASSQAGHSTDTQYF; CDR3 DNA: TGTGCCAGCAGCCAAGCGGGACACAGCACAGATACGCAGTATTTT
D gene: NA; V gene: TRBV5-1; J gene: TRBJ2-3; clone size: NA; CDR3 protein: CASSLAGAGVTQSSYTDTQYF; CDR3 DNA: TGCGCCAGCAGCTTGGCAGGAGCAGGGGTTACACAGTCGTCCTACACAGATACGCAGTATTTT
D gene: NA; V gene: TRBV27; J gene: TRBJ1-5; clone size: NA; CDR3 protein: CASSLFPGGNQPQHF; CDR3 DNA: TGTGCCAGCAGTTTATTCCCAGGGGGCAATCAGCCCCAGCATTTT
D gene: TRBD2; V gene: TRBV6-2/TRBV6-3; J gene: TRBJ2-5; clone size: once; CDR3 protein: CASSFKLAGAGAQYF; CDR3 DNA: TGTGCCAGCAGTTTTAAACTAGCGGGGGCTGGTGCCCAGTACTTC
D gene: TRBD1; V gene: TRBV5-4; J gene: TRBJ2-5; clone size: once; CDR3 protein: CASSRQGGQETQYF; CDR3 DNA: TGTGCCAGCAGCCGACAGGGGGGTCAAGAGACCCAGTACTTC
D gene: NA; V gene: TRBV6-2/TRBV6-3; J gene: TRBJ1-5; clone size: NA; CDR3 protein: CASSYARGTGNQPQHF; CDR3 DNA: TGTGCCAGCAGTTACGCCAGGGGTACTGGCAATCAGCCCCAGCATTTT
D gene: NA; V gene: TRBV5-8; J gene: TRBJ2-1; clone size: NA; CDR3 protein: CASSFAYNEQFF; CDR3 DNA: TGTGCCAGCAGCTTCGCCTACAATGAGCAGTTCTTC
D gene: NA; V gene: TRBV7-9; J gene: TRBJ2-7; clone size: NA; CDR3 protein: CASSLEGGASRRYF; CDR3 DNA: TGTGCCAGCAGCTTAGAAGGGGGGGCTAGCCGTCGGTACTTC
D gene: NA; V gene: TRBV29-1; J gene: TRBJ2-3; clone size: NA; CDR3 protein: CSVDAEPSTDTQYF; CDR3 DNA: TGCAGCGTTGATGCGGAACCTAGCACAGATACGCAGTATTTT
D gene: TRBD1; V gene: TRBV13; J gene: TRBJ1-4; clone size: NA; CDR3 protein: CASSRRMEQGGEKLFF; CDR3 DNA: TGTGCCAGCAGCCGGAGAATGGAACAGGGGGGTGAAAAACTGTTTTTT
D gene: TRBD1; V gene: TRBV7-3; J gene: TRBJ2-5; clone size: NA; CDR3 protein: CASSLKTGIGETQYF; CDR3 DNA: TGTGCCAGCAGCTTAAAGACAGGGATTGGGGAGACCCAGTACTTC
D gene: NA; V gene: TRBV3-1/TRBV3-2; J gene: TRBJ2-5; clone size: NA; CDR3 protein: CASSQGAIQETQYF; CDR3 DNA: TGTGCCAGCAGCCAAGGGGCGATACAAGAGACCCAGTACTTC
D gene: NA; V gene: TRBV6-2/TRBV6-3; J gene: TRBJ2-7; clone size: NA; CDR3 protein: CASSYSTAAHEQYF; CDR3 DNA: TGTGCCAGCAGTTACTCTACCGCGGCCCACGAGCAGTACTTC
D gene: NA; V gene: TRBV9; J gene: TRBJ1-5; clone size: NA; CDR3 protein: CASSVYDQPQHF; CDR3 DNA: TGTGCCAGCAGCGTCTACGATCAGCCCCAGCATTTT
D gene: NA; V gene: TRBV21-1; J gene: TRBJ1-1; clone size: NA; CDR3 protein: CASSIPQASRTEAFF; CDR3 DNA: TGTGCCAGCAGCATACCACAGGCATCGCGCACTGAAGCTTTCTTT
D gene: NA; V gene: TRBV30; J gene: TRBJ2-1; clone size: NA; CDR3 protein: CAWAGWSSYNEQFF; CDR3 DNA: TGTGCCTGGGCTGGGTGGAGCTCCTACAATGAGCAGTTCTTC
D gene: TRBD1; V gene: TRBV9; J gene: TRBJ1-2; clone size: NA; CDR3 protein: CASSVGGRTGEGYTF; CDR3 DNA: TGTGCCAGCAGCGTAGGCGGCCGGACAGGGGAGGGCTACACCTTC
D gene: NA; V gene: TRBV5-1; J gene: TRBJ1-2; clone size: NA; CDR3 protein: CASSLQGGFYGYTF; CDR3 DNA: TGCGCCAGCAGCTTACAGGGTGGTTTCTATGGCTACACCTTC
D gene: NA; V gene: TRBV5-1; J gene: TRBJ1-5; clone size: NA; CDR3 protein: CASSQEPGQPQHF; CDR3 DNA: TGCGCCAGCAGCCAGGAACCAGGCCAGCCCCAGCATTTT
D gene: NA; V gene: TRBV5-1; J gene: TRBJ2-1; clone size: NA; CDR3 protein: CASSLEASLSYNEQFF; CDR3 DNA: TGCGCCAGCAGCTTGGAGGCTAGCCTCTCCTACAATGAGCAGTTCTTC
D gene: TRBD1; V gene: TRBV6-5; J gene: TRBJ2-3; clone size: NA; CDR3 protein: CASSYGTGDGDTQYF; CDR3 DNA: TGTGCCAGCAGTTACGGGACAGGGGACGGGGATACGCAGTATTTT
D gene: NA; V gene: TRBV20-1; J gene: TRBJ1-2; clone size: NA; CDR3 protein: CSAQMDSGYTF; CDR3 DNA: TGCAGTGCTCAGATGGACAGCGGCTACACCTTC
D gene: TRBD1; V gene: TRBV27; J gene: TRBJ1-1; clone size: NA; CDR3 protein: CASRRYRTGGFEAFF; CDR3 DNA: TGTGCCAGCAGACGATACCGAACAGGGGGTTTTGAAGCTTTCTTT
D gene: NA; V gene: TRBV4-3; J gene: TRBJ2-1; clone size: NA; CDR3 protein: CASSQELRSRFYNEQFF; CDR3 DNA: TGCGCCAGCAGCCAAGAGCTACGGTCCCGGTTTTACAATGAGCAGTTCTTC
D gene: TRBD1; V gene: TRBV18; J gene: TRBJ1-2; clone size: NA; CDR3 protein: CASSPSGTGFYGYTF; CDR3 DNA: TGTGCCAGCTCACCATCCGGGACAGGGTTCTATGGCTACACCTTC
D gene: NA; V gene: TRBV30; J gene: TRBJ1-3; clone size: NA; CDR3 protein: CAWSDPRWAGNTIYF; CDR3 DNA: TGTGCCTGGAGTGACCCCCGATGGGCGGGAAACACCATATATTTT
D gene: NA; V gene: TRBV9; J gene: TRBJ2-1; clone size: NA; CDR3 protein: CASSVAGARAYEQFF; CDR3 DNA: TGTGCCAGCAGCGTAGCAGGGGCGAGGGCGTATGAGCAGTTCTTC
D gene: NA; V gene: TRBV7-9; J gene: TRBJ2-2; clone size: NA; CDR3 protein: CASVLKNTGELFF; CDR3 DNA: TGTGCCAGCGTCTTAAAGAACACCGGGGAGCTGTTTTTT
D gene: NA; V gene: TRBV19; J gene: TRBJ1-6; clone size: NA; CDR3 protein: CASSGGLNSPLHF; CDR3 DNA: TGTGCCAGTAGTGGGGGACTTAATTCACCCCTCCACTTT
D gene: TRBD1; V gene: TRBV2; J gene: TRBJ1-3; clone size: NA; CDR3 protein: CASSEGTGGSGNTIYF; CDR3 DNA: TGTGCCAGCAGTGAAGGGACAGGGGGCTCAGGAAACACCATATATTTT
D gene: NA; V gene: TRBV7-8; J gene: TRBJ2-5; clone size: NA; CDR3 protein: CASSFRGQETQYF; CDR3 DNA: TGTGCCAGCAGCTTCCGGGGGCAAGAGACCCAGTACTTC
D gene: NA; V gene: TRBV5-1; J gene: TRBJ2-1; clone size: once; CDR3 protein: CASSIASGNEQFF; CDR3 DNA: TGCGCCAGCAGCATAGCAAGTGGCAATGAGCAGTTCTTC
D gene: NA; V gene: TRBV9; J gene: TRBJ2-2; clone size: NA; CDR3 protein: CASSVERGRRTGELFF; CDR3 DNA: TGTGCCAGCAGCGTAGAACGGGGGAGGCGCACCGGGGAGCTGTTTTTT
D gene: NA; V gene: TRBV18; J gene: TRBJ2-5; clone size: few; CDR3 protein: CASSLTQEATQYF; CDR3 DNA: TGTGCCAGCTCACTGACCCAAGAGGCGACCCAGTACTTC
D gene: TRBD1; V gene: TRBV7-6; J gene: TRBJ2-6; clone size: NA; CDR3 protein: CASSFTGGGSGANVLTF; CDR3 DNA: TGTGCCAGCAGCTTCACAGGGGGTGGCTCTGGGGCCAACGTCCTGACTTTC
D gene: TRBD2; V gene: TRBV6-5; J gene: TRBJ2-1; clone size: NA; CDR3 protein: CASRTSGDYEQFF; CDR3 DNA: TGTGCCAGCCGGACTAGCGGGGACTATGAGCAGTTCTTC
D gene: TRBD1; V gene: TRBV2; J gene: TRBJ1-1; clone size: once; CDR3 protein: CASRGQGTEAFF; CDR3 DNA: TGTGCCAGCAGAGGACAGGGCACTGAAGCTTTCTTT
D gene: NA; V gene: TRBV19; J gene: TRBJ1-1; clone size: NA; CDR3 protein: CASSIGSANTEAFF; CDR3 DNA: TGTGCCAGTAGTATCGGCAGCGCGAACACTGAAGCTTTCTTT
D gene: NA; V gene: TRBV7-3; J gene: TRBJ2-7; clone size: NA; CDR3 protein: CASSLTDSTYEQYF; CDR3 DNA: TGTGCCAGCAGCTTAACTGACAGTACCTACGAGCAGTACTTC
D gene: NA; V gene: TRBV7-9; J gene: TRBJ1-4; clone size: NA; CDR3 protein: CASSLGGTGLTNEKLFF; CDR3 DNA: TGTGCCAGCAGCTTGGGCGGAACAGGGTTGACTAATGAAAAACTGTTTTTT
D gene: NA; V gene: TRBV29-1; J gene: TRBJ2-1; clone size: NA; CDR3 protein: CSVGQFSSYNEQFF; CDR3 DNA: TGCAGCGTTGGACAGTTTAGCTCCTACAATGAGCAGTTCTTC
D gene: TRBD1; V gene: TRBV4-2; J gene: TRBJ1-2; clone size: NA; CDR3 protein: CASSQPGTGGGYGYTF; CDR3 DNA: TGTGCCAGCAGCCAACCTGGGACAGGGGGCGGCTATGGCTACACCTTC
D gene: TRBD2; V gene: TRBV4-3; J gene: TRBJ2-1; clone size: NA; CDR3 protein: CASSQVWGGNEQFF; CDR3 DNA: TGCGCCAGCAGCCAAGTTTGGGGGGGCAATGAGCAGTTCTTC
D gene: NA; V gene: TRBV4-1; J gene: TRBJ2-6; clone size: NA; CDR3 protein: CASSQVRFSGANVLTF; CDR3 DNA: TGCGCCAGCAGCCAAGTCAGGTTCTCTGGGGCCAACGTCCTGACTTTC